This entry concerns a single T cell receptor (beta chain). The target antigen is unknown. Germline V gives CDR1 SQVTM, CDR2 ANQGSEA. This CDR3 contains 12 residues. This sample stems from a study of T cells expressing NK-cell markers. Study-wide background: Sorted CD3+CD56+NKG2C+, CD3+CD56+NKG2C- and CD3+CD56-NKG2C+ T-cell subsets were beta-chain profiled.

TCRdb reprocessed the 5' RACE reads, keeping one entry per CDR3 protein, no DNA. Recorded here are 300,000 or so distinct CDR3 sequences; the top ten clones represent 4% to 5%. Study outcomes and limitations: It remained uncertain whether the expanded NKG2C+ T cell clones were specific for HCMV antigens. Dominant NKG2C+ clonotype frequencies of about 1.0-8% of CD8+ T cells were measured in over five donors. Also leading the CD3+CD56-NKG2C+ fraction in a handful of donors were these clonotypes.

This TCR derives from a woman between 18 and 75 years old in good health. Material: blood T cells: a sorted CD56 or NKG2C T cell subset, CD4+ or CD8+ T cells, or bulk PBMC T cells (not recorded which). This sequence joins TRBV29-1 and TRBJ2-3; the TCRdb call, TRBD2, lacks DNA for checking. CDR3: CSVDDSLDTQYF.